This TCR beta chain was observed in a study of shared clonotypes between healthy human individuals. Study results and limitations: Limited genetic and exposure-history diversity came from having few donors.

To note about this clone: The antigen is unknown.

With V trimmed by 6 bases and J by 4 bases, 5 bases remained unmatched. This CDR3 has 15 residues. CDR1 and CDR2 from the germline V gene are MNHEY and SVGAGI. Sequencing used immunoSEQ multiplex PCR; TCRdb keeps in-frame clones, though not all of them. The data show about 600,000 clones, around three quarters seen once. Each of the donors was a healthy adult who was HIV-negative and had not had a recent acute infection or vaccination. The sequence derives from a woman between 40 and 50 years old in good health. Some clones in this sample may be carry-over from other donors' samples. The J gene is TRBJ2-1, the V gene TRBV6-5, with TRBD2 matching over 11 bases. What was sequenced was PBMCs. CDR3 residues: CASRITSGSYNEQFF. The CDR3 bases are TGTGCCAGCAGAATCACTAGCGGGAGTTACAATGAGCAGTTCTTC.